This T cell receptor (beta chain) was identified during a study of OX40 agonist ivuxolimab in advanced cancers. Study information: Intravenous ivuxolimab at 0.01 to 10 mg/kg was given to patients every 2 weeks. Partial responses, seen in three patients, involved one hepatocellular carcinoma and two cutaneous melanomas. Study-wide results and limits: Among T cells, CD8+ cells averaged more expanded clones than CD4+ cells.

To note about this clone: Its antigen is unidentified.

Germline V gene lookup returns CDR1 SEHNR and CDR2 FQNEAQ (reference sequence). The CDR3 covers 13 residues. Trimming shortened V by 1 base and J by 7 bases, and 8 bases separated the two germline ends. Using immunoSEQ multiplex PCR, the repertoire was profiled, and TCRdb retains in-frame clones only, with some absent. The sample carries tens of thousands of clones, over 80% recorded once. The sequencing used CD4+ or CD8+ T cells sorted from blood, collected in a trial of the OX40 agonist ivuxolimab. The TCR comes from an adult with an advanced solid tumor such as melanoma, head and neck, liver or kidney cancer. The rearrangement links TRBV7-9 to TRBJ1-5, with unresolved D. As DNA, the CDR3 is TGTGCCAGCAGCTTAGGGGGAGGACAGCCCCAGCATTTT. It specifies CASSLGGGQPQHF. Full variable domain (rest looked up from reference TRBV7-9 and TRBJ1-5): DTGVSQNPRHKITKRGQNVTFRCDPISEHNRLYWYRQTLGQGPEFLTYFQNEAQLEKSRLLSDRFSAERPKGSFSTLEIQRTEQGDSAMYLCASSLGGGQPQHFGDGTRLSIL.